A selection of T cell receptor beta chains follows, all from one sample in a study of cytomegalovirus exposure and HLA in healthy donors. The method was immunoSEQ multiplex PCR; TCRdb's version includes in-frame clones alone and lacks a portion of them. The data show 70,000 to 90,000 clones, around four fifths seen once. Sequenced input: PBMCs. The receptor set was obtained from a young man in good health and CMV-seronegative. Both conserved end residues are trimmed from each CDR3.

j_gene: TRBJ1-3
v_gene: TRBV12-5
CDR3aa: ASGPGTGVSGNTIY

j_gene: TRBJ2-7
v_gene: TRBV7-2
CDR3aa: ASSISDSESSYEQY

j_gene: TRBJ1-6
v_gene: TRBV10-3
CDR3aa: ATEPDRDGSPLH

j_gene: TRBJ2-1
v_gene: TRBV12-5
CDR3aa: ASAHGLKSYNEQF

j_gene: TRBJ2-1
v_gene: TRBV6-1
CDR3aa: ASSEEVAGGEEQF

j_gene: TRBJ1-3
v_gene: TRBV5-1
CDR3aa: ASSTRTGSSGNTIY

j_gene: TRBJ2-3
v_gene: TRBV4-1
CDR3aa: ASSQQGIASTDTQY

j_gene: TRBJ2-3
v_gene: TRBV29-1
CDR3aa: SAHRGLSTDTQY

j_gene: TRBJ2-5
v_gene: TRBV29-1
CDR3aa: SVGSGLLMETQY

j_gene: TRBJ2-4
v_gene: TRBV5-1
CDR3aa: ASSQLTGDAKNIQY

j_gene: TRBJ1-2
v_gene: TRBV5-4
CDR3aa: ASSTRGQGGYT

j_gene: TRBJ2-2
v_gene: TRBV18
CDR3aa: ASSPNNRGTTGELF

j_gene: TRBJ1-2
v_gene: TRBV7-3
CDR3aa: ASSLRSAGMDGYT

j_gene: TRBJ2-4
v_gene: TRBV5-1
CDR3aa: ASSPAVFAKDQY

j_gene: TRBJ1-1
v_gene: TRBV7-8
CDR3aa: ASSADRQDTEAF

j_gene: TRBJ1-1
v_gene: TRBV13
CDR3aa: ASSLPPRGYGRTEAF

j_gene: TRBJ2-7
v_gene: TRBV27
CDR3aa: ASSLFPGQGSEQY